This T cell receptor (beta chain) was captured by sequencing in a study of immune reconstitution after stem cell transplant in scleroderma. The V end was cut by 4 bases, the J end by 3 bases, with 10 bases between. Germline CDR1 and CDR2: KGHSY and FQNENV. The CDR3 extends over 14 amino acids. Via MiXCR, TCRdb re-called the RT-PCR reads, giving one row per CDR3 protein. In the table there are about 480 distinct CDR3 sequences, roughly 21% of which are singletons. This clonotype originated in a female donor with systemic sclerosis. Sampling was conducted before or after autologous hematopoietic stem cell transplantation (not recorded which). The rearrangement links TRBV16 to TRBJ1-5; no reliable D call. CDR3 coding DNA: TGTGCCAGCAGCCCTGAGGGTTTCAATCAGCCCCAGCATTTT. The encoded protein is CASSPEGFNQPQHF.